The T cell receptor (beta chain) under discussion was sequenced for a study of blood T cell repertoires in COVID-19. Germline loops: CDR1 SGDLS, CDR2 YYNGEE. Trimming stripped 2 bases from V and 8 bases from J, with 13 bases between. CDR3 size: 14 residues. Per the study methods: Cell counts per sample came from amplifying reference gene primers. Profiling relied on immunoSEQ multiplex PCR, and the TCRdb table lists in-frame clones only, not all of them. V and J calls and clone size come straight from that table; D and trimming were deduced from the DNA. The data show about 400,000 clones, roughly 90% seen once.

The sequencing sample was made of PBMCs or T cells enriched from blood (not recorded which). The V gene is TRBV9, the J gene TRBJ1-4; possible D gene TRBD1, 5 bases. The clonotype comes from a woman aged 25-40 years with acute COVID-19. Here the CDR3 reads CASSVGPSPEKLFF. CDR3 in DNA: TGTGCCAGCAGCGTGGGGCCCTCGCCGGAAAAACTGTTTTTT.